The clone carrying this TCR beta chain was seen many times. This entry is derived from a study of tumor and adjacent non-tumor tissue in lung cancer. About the study: The cohort had under 15 adenocarcinoma, 2 squamous cell and 1 small cell patients. Stage I to III disease affected 9 to 10 men and roughly 5 women aged roughly 31 to 85.

Germline assignment: CDR1 LGHNA and CDR2 YNFKEQ. The CDR3 consists of 15 residues. The V and J ends lost 0 bases and 4 bases respectively, with 9 bases between them. The library came from three nested PCR rounds adapted from ARM-PCR protocols. A single record per CDR3 protein comes from TCRdb applying MiXCR to the multiplex PCR reads. The data contain about 68,000 distinct CDR3 sequences, almost 60% of them seen just once; the ten biggest clones take up 20%. This sample's RNA came from whole unsorted tissue. Donors were chemotherapy-naive, newly diagnosed lung cancer surgical patients in China, August–November 2014.

Material: lung tumor tissue. This chain links TRBV4-2 with TRBJ2-2; maybe TRBD2 (6 bases). The sequence derives from a middle-aged man with non-small cell lung cancer. CDR3 sequence (DNA): TGTGCCAGCAGCCAAGACCTAGCGACCACCGGGGAGCTGTTTTTT. It codes for CASSQDLATTGELFF.